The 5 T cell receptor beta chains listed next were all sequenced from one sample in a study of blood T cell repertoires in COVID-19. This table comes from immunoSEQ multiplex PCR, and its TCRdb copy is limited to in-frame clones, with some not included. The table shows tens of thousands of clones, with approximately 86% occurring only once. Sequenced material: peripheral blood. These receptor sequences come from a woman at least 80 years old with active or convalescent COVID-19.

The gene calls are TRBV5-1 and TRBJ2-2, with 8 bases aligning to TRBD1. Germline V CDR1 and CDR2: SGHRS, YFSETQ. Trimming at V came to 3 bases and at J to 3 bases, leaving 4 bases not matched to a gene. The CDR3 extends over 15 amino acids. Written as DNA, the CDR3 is TGCGCCAGCAGCTCATACAGGGGGGACACCGGGGAGCTGTTTTTT. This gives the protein CASSSYRGDTGELFF.

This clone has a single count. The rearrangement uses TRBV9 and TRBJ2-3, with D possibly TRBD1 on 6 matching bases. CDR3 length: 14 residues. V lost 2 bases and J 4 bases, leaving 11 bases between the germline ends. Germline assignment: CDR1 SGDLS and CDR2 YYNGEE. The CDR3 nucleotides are TGTGCCAGCAGCGTCAGGGGTGCCCCAGATACGCAGTATTTT. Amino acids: CASSVRGAPDTQYF.

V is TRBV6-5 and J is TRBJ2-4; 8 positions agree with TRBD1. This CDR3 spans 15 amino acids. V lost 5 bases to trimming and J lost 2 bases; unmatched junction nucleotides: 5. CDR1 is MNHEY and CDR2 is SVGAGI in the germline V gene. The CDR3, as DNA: TGTGCCAGCAGTAACAGGGGGGAATCCAAAAACATTCAGTACTTC. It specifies CASSNRGESKNIQYF.

CDR3 loop: CASSLLTQETQYF. The DNA of the CDR3 is TGTGCCAGCTCACTCCTAACCCAAGAGACCCAGTACTTC. The chain combines TRBV18 with TRBJ2-5; no clear D. CDR1 is KGHSH and CDR2 is LQKENI in the germline V gene. Trimming pared 4 bases from V and 1 base from J, leaving 7 bases between. This CDR3 contains 13 residues.

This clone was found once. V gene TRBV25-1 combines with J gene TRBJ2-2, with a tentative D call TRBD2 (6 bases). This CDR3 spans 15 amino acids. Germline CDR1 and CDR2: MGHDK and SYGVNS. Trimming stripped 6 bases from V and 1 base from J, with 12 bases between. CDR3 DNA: TGTGCCAGCAGAAGCAATAGCGGGAACACCGGGGAGCTGTTTTTT. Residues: CASRSNSGNTGELFF.